This T cell receptor beta chain was captured by sequencing in a study of T-cell reconstitution after alpha-beta-depleted transplantation in children. Study findings and constraints: Surviving recipient T cells and intrathymic progenitors accounted for some patients' high TCRbeta diversity at day 60. Diversity and T-cell counts at one year after transplant derived mostly from new T cells. Reported findings indicate that, about two months after transplant, alpha-beta T cells came from several hundred expanded clones, which were derived from non-depleted graft cells.

This clonotype came up many times. The antigen remains unidentified. Molecular barcoding with unique molecular identifiers was used for the TCRbeta library. Via MiXCR, TCRdb re-called the PCR reads, giving one row per CDR3 protein. The profile shows 150,000 to 250,000 distinct CDR3 sequences, about 6% of them singletons. The CDR3 length is 15 residues. CDR1 and CDR2 from the germline V gene are MNHEY and SVGEGT. Trimming removed 3 bases at V and 3 bases at J, with 14 bases between. This clonotype originated in a girl under two years old with combined immunodeficiency, due to receive a stem cell transplant. The chain carries TRBV6-2 or TRBV6-3 and TRBJ1-1, with D uncertain. Material: PBMCs, obtained before TCRalphabeta/CD19-depleted stem cell transplant. CDR3 bases: TGTGCCAGCAGTTATGAGGCCTGGAGTTACACTGAAGCTTTCTTT. Its translation is CASSYEAWSYTEAFF.